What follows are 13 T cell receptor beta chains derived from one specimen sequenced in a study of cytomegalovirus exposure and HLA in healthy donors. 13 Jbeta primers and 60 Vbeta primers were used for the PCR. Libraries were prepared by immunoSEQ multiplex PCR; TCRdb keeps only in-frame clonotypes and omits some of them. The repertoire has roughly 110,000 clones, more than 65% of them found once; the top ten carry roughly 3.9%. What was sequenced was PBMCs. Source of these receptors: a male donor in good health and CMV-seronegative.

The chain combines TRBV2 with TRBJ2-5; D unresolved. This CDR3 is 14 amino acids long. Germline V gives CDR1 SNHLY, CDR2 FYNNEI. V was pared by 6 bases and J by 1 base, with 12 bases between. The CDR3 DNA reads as TGTGCCAGCAGCCGAGCGCCCAGCCAAGAGACCCAGTACTTC. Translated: CASSRAPSQETQYF.

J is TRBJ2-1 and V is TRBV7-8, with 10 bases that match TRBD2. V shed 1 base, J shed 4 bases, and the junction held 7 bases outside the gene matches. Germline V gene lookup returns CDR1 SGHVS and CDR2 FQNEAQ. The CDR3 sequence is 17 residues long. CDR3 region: CASSLDPSGSSYNEQFF. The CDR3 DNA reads TGTGCCAGCAGCTTAGACCCTAGCGGGAGTTCGTACAATGAGCAGTTCTTC.

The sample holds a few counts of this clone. CDR3 in amino acids: CASSLYGDEQYF. CDR3 bases: TGTGCCAGCAGCTTATACGGGGACGAGCAGTACTTC. The chain employs TRBV13 and TRBJ2-7; a weak D match, TRBD2 (5 bases). The CDR3 runs to 12 residues. The germline CDR1 and CDR2 sequences are PRHDT and FYEKMQ (reference sequence). V shed 2 bases and J shed 5 bases, with 7 bases lying between them.

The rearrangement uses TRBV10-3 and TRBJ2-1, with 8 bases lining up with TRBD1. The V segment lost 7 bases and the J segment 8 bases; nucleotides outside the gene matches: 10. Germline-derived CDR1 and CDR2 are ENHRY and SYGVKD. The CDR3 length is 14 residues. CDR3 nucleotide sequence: TGTGCCATCAATACTATAGGACAGGGCCATGAGCAGTTCTTC. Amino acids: CAINTIGQGHEQFF.

The CDR3 DNA reads TGTGCCTGGACCATGGCCGGGAGTAATGAAAAACTGTTTTTT. This sequence encodes CAWTMAGSNEKLFF. The chain joins TRBV30 to TRBJ1-4, with D unclear. Trimming left V 4 bases short and J 4 bases short, with 13 bases between. The germline V gene has CDR1 GTSNPN and CDR2 SVGIG (reference sequence). The CDR3 contains 14 residues.

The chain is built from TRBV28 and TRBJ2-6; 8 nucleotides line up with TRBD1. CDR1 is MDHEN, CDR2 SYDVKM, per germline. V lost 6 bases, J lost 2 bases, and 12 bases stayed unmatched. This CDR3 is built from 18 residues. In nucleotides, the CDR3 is TGTGCCAGCAGACGACCGGGACAGGCCTGGACTGGGGCCAACGTCCTGACTTTC. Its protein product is CASRRPGQAWTGANVLTF.

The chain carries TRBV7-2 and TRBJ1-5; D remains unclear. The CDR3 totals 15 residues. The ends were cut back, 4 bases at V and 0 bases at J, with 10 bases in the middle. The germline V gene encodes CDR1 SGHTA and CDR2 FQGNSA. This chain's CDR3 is CASSSQAGSNQPQHF. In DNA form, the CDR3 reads TGTGCCAGCAGCTCCCAGGCAGGTAGCAATCAGCCCCAGCATTTT.

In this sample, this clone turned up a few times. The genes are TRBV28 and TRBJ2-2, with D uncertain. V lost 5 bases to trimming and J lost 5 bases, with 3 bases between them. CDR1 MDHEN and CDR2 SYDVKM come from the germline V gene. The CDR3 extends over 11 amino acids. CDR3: CASSRTGELFF. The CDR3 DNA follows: TGTGCCAGCAGTCGGACCGGGGAGCTGTTTTTT.

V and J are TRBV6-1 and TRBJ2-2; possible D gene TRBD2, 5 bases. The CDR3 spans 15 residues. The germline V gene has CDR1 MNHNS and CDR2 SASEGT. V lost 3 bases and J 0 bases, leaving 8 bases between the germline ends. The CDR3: CASSDGKANTGELFF. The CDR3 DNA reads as TGTGCCAGCAGTGACGGGAAAGCGAACACCGGGGAGCTGTTTTTT.

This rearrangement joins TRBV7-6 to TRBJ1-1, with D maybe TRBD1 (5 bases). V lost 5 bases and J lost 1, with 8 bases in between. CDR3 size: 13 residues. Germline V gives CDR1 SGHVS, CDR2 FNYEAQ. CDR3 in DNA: TGTGCCAGCAGCCGAACAGGGAACACTGAAGCTTTCTTT. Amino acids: CASSRTGNTEAFF.

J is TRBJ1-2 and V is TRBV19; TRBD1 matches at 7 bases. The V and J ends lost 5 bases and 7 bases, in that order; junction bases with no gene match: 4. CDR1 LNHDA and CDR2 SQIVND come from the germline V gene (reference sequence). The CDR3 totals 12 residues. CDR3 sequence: CASSRDSLGYTF. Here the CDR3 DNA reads TGTGCCAGTAGTCGGGACAGCCTTGGCTACACCTTC.

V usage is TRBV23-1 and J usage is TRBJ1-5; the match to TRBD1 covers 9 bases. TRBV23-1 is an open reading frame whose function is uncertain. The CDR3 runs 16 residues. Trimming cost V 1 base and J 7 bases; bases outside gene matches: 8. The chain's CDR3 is CASSQYGQGIRQPQHF. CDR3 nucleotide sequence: TGCGCCAGCAGTCAATACGGACAGGGGATACGCCAGCCCCAGCATTTT.

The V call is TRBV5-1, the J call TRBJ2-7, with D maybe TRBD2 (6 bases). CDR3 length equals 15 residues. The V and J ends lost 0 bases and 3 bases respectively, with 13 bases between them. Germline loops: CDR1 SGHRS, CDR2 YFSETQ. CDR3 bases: TGCGCCAGCAGCTTGGGGGGACTGGGAAGCTACGAGCAGTACTTC. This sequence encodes CASSLGGLGSYEQYF.